This T cell receptor beta chain was sequenced during a study of blood T cells in healthy people across ages. Study-wide results and limits: Because sorting was not performed, PBMCs prevented conclusive naive versus antigen-experienced comparison.

The sample, about 9.7 milliliters of peripheral blood, was drawn from each donor. Primed by a sample-barcoded 5' primer and a J-beta primer mix, a second PCR proceeded for about 7 to 11 cycles. Template switching added a 12-random-nucleotide identifier to every cDNA molecule. TCRdb re-called the 5' RACE reads with MiXCR, one entry per CDR3 protein. This sample has roughly 800,000 distinct CDR3 sequences, with around 24% found just once. About this clonotype: Its antigen is currently unknown.

The CDR3 sequence is 17 residues long. J gave up 2 bases and V 1 base, and 9 bases lay outside the gene matches. CDR1 is SGHDN, CDR2 FVKESK, per germline. Another study also made use of these data, one on T cells of mothers and their children. That work contributes: Overlap measured in related mother-child pairs was slightly, non-significantly higher than in unrelated pairs.

This chain uses TRBV14 with TRBJ2-5; 8 nucleotides agree with TRBD2. This clonotype originated in a boy aged 5-17 years in good health. The material sequenced was blood. CDR3 amino acids: CASSQVGGGPNQETQYF. The CDR3 nucleotides are TGTGCCAGCAGCCAAGTTGGCGGGGGGCCCAATCAAGAGACCCAGTACTTC.